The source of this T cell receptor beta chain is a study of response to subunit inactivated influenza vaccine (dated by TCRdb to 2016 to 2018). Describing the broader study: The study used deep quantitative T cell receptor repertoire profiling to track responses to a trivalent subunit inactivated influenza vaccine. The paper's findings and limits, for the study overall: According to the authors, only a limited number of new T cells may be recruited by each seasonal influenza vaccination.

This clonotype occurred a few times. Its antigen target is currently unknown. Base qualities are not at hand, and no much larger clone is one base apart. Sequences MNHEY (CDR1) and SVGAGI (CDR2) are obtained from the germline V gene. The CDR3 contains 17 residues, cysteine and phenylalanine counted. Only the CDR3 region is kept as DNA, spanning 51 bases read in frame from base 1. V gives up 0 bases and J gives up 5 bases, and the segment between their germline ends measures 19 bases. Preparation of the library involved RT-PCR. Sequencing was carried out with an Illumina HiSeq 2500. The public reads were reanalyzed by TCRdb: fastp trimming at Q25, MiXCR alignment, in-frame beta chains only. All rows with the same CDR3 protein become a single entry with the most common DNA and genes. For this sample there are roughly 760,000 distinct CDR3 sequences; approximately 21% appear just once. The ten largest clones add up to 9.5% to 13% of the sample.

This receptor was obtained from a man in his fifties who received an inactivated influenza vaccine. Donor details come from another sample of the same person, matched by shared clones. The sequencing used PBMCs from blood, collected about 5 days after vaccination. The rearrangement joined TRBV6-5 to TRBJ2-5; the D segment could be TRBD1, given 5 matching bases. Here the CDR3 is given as CASSYSTPGWNGETQYF. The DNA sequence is TGTGCCAGCAGTTACTCCACGCCAGGGTGGAATGGGGAGACCCAGTACTTC.